The present T cell receptor (beta chain) was sequenced within a study of cytomegalovirus exposure and HLA in healthy donors. Per germline, CDR1 SEHNR and CDR2 FQNEAQ (reference sequence). This CDR3 is built from 17 residues. 60 Vbeta and 13 Jbeta primers were used in PCR. Profiled with immunoSEQ multiplex PCR; TCRdb holds only in-frame clones, not every one. The sample shows under 200,000 clones, 60% to 75% of them seen only once. As to this clone: Antigen specificity is unknown. At one boundary the junction diverges from the germline segment, which might be a read error.

Overall study findings and caveats: Accurate HLA-A and HLA-B prediction from TCR beta sequences was reported for most subjects. TCR sequences were mostly rare, though some public TCRs occurred in many donors.

Sample: PBMCs. This chain joins TRBV7-9 and TRBJ1-6; a weak D match, TRBD1 (6 bases). The source is a woman aged 45-65 years in good health and CMV-seropositive. The chain's CDR3 is CSSSSTRDTNRNSPLHF. As DNA, the CDR3 is TGTTCCAGCAGCAGCACCCGGGACACCAACCGGAATTCACCCCTCCACTTT.